Presented here are 5 T cell receptor beta chains from one specimen sequenced in a study of blood T cells in healthy people across ages. Together with a sample-barcoded 5' primer, a J-beta primer mix was included in a second PCR lasting about 6 to 12 cycles. TCRdb independently ran MiXCR on the 5' RACE reads; one entry per CDR3 protein. Of 1,100,000 or so distinct CDR3 sequences in the sample, over 35% were seen once. Sample: blood. Receptors originate from a woman between 55 and 75 years old in good health.

This rearrangement joins TRBV4-1 to TRBJ2-7; D is possibly TRBD1 or TRBD2 (5 bases each). Germline assignment: CDR1 MGHRA and CDR2 YSYEKL. There are 14 residues in the CDR3. Trimming stripped 4 bases from V and 5 bases from J, with 15 bases between. CDR3 DNA sequence: TGCGCCAGCAGCCCTTCCCCACAGGAGGACGAGCAGTACTTC. Its translation: CASSPSPQEDEQYF.

This chain links TRBV9 with TRBJ1-4, with 9 bases lining up with TRBD1. V was pared by 0 bases and J by 8 bases, with 5 bases of the junction left unmatched. Germline V gives CDR1 SGDLS, CDR2 YYNGEE. There are 15 residues in the CDR3. The CDR3 region has the DNA TGTGCCAGCAGCGTAGCCGGGACAGGGATGGAAAAACTGTTTTTT. Amino acids: CASSVAGTGMEKLFF.

V and J are TRBV5-6 and TRBJ2-1, with 7 bases lining up with TRBD1. The CDR3 runs 17 residues. Germline CDR1 is SGHDT and CDR2 is YYEEEE. V lost 2 bases to trimming and J lost 3 bases; unmatched junction nucleotides: 11. Here the CDR3 DNA reads TGTGCCAGCAGCTTCTCGATTACAGGGGCATACTACAATGAGCAGTTCTTC. Residues: CASSFSITGAYYNEQFF.

The chain couples TRBV10-3 to TRBJ2-1, with D possibly called TRBD1 or TRBD2 (10 bases each). Trimming removed 2 bases from V and 6 bases from J, with 20 bases in between. Germline V gene sequence: CDR1 ENHRY, CDR2 SYGVKD. This CDR3 region has 17 residues. The CDR3 DNA reads as TGTGCCATCAGTGAGCGGGGACAGGGGACTAGCGCCAATGAGCAGTTCTTC. Translated: CAISERGQGTSANEQFF.

This chain joins TRBV10-3 and TRBJ2-7; D could derive from TRBD1 or TRBD2 (5 bases each). From germline, CDR1 is ENHRY and CDR2 SYGVKD. The CDR3 is 14 amino acids. V lost 7 bases, J lost 6 bases, and 19 bases lay in between. The CDR3 nucleotides are TGTGCCATCAACCCCACAGGACCTACTAGCGAGCAGTACTTC. Protein sequence: CAINPTGPTSEQYF.